Following are 32 T cell receptor beta chains from one sample sequenced in a study of cytomegalovirus exposure and HLA in healthy donors. Profiling relied on immunoSEQ multiplex PCR, and the TCRdb table lists in-frame clones only, not all of them. The sample lists some 150,000 clones; 85% to 90% were seen once. Sequencing input: PBMCs. The receptor set was obtained from a woman aged 30 to 39 in good health and CMV-seronegative.

This clone was seen a single time. The V gene is TRBV4-1, the J gene TRBJ1-4, with a weak D call TRBD1 (5 bases). In germline, CDR1 is MGHRA, CDR2 YSYEKL. V was cut by 4 bases and J by 3 bases, with 12 bases left in between. The CDR3 length is 15 residues. CDR3 in amino acids: CASSLNRNPNEKLFF. The CDR3 DNA follows: TGCGCCAGCAGCCTGAACAGGAACCCTAATGAAAAACTGTTTTTT.

The CDR3 nucleotides read TGTGCCTGGAGTTTGACGCGGTCGGGTGAGCAGTACTTC. Residues: CAWSLTRSGEQYF. This sequence joins TRBV30 and TRBJ2-7; D gene ambiguous. The germline V gene encodes CDR1 GTSNPN and CDR2 SVGIG (reference sequence). Trimming took 2 bases from V and 7 from J, leaving 15 bases between them. The CDR3 is made up of 13 amino acids.

This sequence joins TRBV30 and TRBJ1-2; D is unresolved. CDR3 size: 14 residues. The V end lost 0 bases, the J end lost 8 bases, and 16 bases lay between the germline ends. CDR1 and CDR2 (germline): GTSNPN, SVGIG (reference sequence). The CDR3 coding sequence is TGTGCCTGGAGTGTGGACCTTTCAACTAGAGGCTACACCTTC. Encoded protein: CAWSVDLSTRGYTF.

V gene TRBV11-2 combines with J gene TRBJ1-1; D is possibly TRBD1 (6 bases). In germline, CDR1 is SGHAT, CDR2 FQNNGV. The CDR3 has 17 amino acids. The V end was cut by 3 bases, the J end by 4 bases, with 21 bases between. This CDR3 is CASSFNLGGLNGTEAFF. The CDR3 region has the DNA TGTGCCAGCAGCTTTAATCTTGGGGGCCTAAATGGCACTGAAGCTTTCTTT.

The rearrangement links TRBV14 to TRBJ2-2; the match to TRBD2 covers 9 bases. The CDR3 totals 14 residues. V lost 6 bases, J lost 6 bases, and 5 bases stayed unmatched. CDR1 SGHDN and CDR2 FVKESK come from the germline V gene. CDR3 residues: CASRPGLASGELFF. The CDR3, as DNA: TGTGCCAGCAGGCCGGGACTAGCTTCCGGGGAGCTGTTTTTT.

The chain employs TRBV13 and TRBJ2-3, with D maybe TRBD1 (5 bases). Trimming left V 2 bases short and J 2 bases short, with 14 bases between. Germline CDR1 and CDR2: PRHDT and FYEKMQ (reference sequence). This CDR3 comprises 16 residues. As DNA, the CDR3 is TGTGCCAGCAGCTTAAGTATGACAGCCTACACAGATACGCAGTATTTT. This codes for CASSLSMTAYTDTQYF.

J is TRBJ1-2 and V is TRBV11-2, with D possibly being TRBD1 (5 bases). This CDR3 region has 14 residues. The V end was cut by 0 bases, the J end by 5 bases, with 10 bases between. Germline values: CDR1 SGHAT, CDR2 FQNNGV. CDR3 region: CASSLDRRDYGYTF. CDR3 sequence (DNA): TGTGCCAGCAGCTTAGATCGCAGGGATTATGGCTACACCTTC. The full variable domain, rest sourced from reference TRBV11-2 and TRBJ1-2, is EAGVAQSPRYKIIEKRQSVAFWCNPISGHATLYWYQQILGQGPKLLIQFQNNGVVDDSQLPKDRFSAERLKGVDSTLKIQPAKLEDSAVYLCASSLDRRDYGYTFGSGTRLTVV.

The J gene is TRBJ2-1, the V gene TRBV25-1; 11 bases are a match to TRBD2. V lost 4 bases, J lost 3 bases, and 2 bases stayed unmatched. This CDR3 is built from 15 residues. CDR1 and CDR2 from the germline V gene are MGHDK and SYGVNS. CDR3 loop: CASSVGTSGYNEQFF. The CDR3 DNA reads TGTGCCAGCAGTGTGGGGACTAGCGGCTACAATGAGCAGTTCTTC.

The V gene is TRBV5-1, the J gene TRBJ1-6, with TRBD1 identical over 8 bases. With V trimmed by 6 bases and J by 7 bases, 12 bases remained unmatched. The CDR3 has 16 residues. Germline V lookup: CDR1 SGHRS, CDR2 YFSETQ. CDR3 in DNA: TGCGCCAGCACCCTTCCACCGCAGGGGGCCAATTCACCCCTCCACTTT. Residues: CASTLPPQGANSPLHF.

The chain employs TRBV4-1 and TRBJ2-1; 12 nucleotides line up with TRBD2. The germline V gene has CDR1 MGHRA and CDR2 YSYEKL. The CDR3 is 16 amino acids. J lost 4 bases, V lost 4 bases, and 5 bases had no gene match. CDR3 bases: TGCGCCAGCAGCCGAGCCGGGACTAGCGGGTACAATGAGCAGTTCTTC. Amino acids: CASSRAGTSGYNEQFF.

V gene TRBV6-5 combines with J gene TRBJ2-7; TRBD1 matches 7 bases. The CDR3 runs 14 residues. Per germline, CDR1 MNHEY and CDR2 SVGAGI. V gave up 4 bases and J gave up 2 bases; unmatched junction bases: 5. The CDR3, as DNA: TGTGCCAGCAGTTTCGACAGGGTTGCCTACGAGCAGTACTTC. Its translation: CASSFDRVAYEQYF.

The chain links TRBV9 to TRBJ2-1; D remains ambiguous. There are 17 residues in the CDR3. Germline V lookup: CDR1 SGDLS, CDR2 YYNGEE. V lost 4 bases and J 6 bases, leaving 23 bases between the germline ends. CDR3 in DNA: TGTGCCAGCAGCTCCCAAACGGGTTTTTCCCGAGGCAATGAGCAGTTCTTC. It encodes CASSSQTGFSRGNEQFF. Based on the CDR3 plus reference TRBV9 and TRBJ2-1, the full variable domain is DSGVTQTPKHLITATGQRVTLRCSPRSGDLSVYWYQQSLDQGLQFLIQYYNGEERAKGNILERFSAQQFPDLHSELNLSSLELGDSALYFCASSSQTGFSRGNEQFFGPGTRLTVL.

This clone occurred once. Within the sample, other DNA sequences also encode this same CDR3. V is TRBV5-1 and J is TRBJ2-1; D is possibly TRBD2 (5 bases). V lost 3 bases to trimming and J lost 4 bases, with 11 bases between them. This CDR3 spans 14 amino acids. CDR1 and CDR2 from the germline V gene are SGHRS and YFSETQ. For the CDR3, the DNA is TGCGCCAGCAGCTCCAGCGGCGGATACAATGAGCAGTTCTTC. This gives the protein CASSSSGGYNEQFF.

The chain carries TRBV4-3 and TRBJ1-1; D is unresolved. The germline V gene encodes CDR1 LGHNA and CDR2 YSLEER. V dropped 0 bases and J dropped 0 bases, with 17 bases sitting between them. There are 18 residues in the CDR3. CDR3 sequence reads: CASSQDGTVELMNTEAFF. The CDR3 region has the DNA TGCGCCAGCAGCCAAGATGGAACAGTCGAACTCATGAACACTGAAGCTTTCTTT.

This chain uses TRBV9 with TRBJ1-2, with a weak D call TRBD1 (5 bases). This CDR3 region has 13 residues. The germline V and J ends were trimmed by 3 bases and 0 bases, with 6 bases remaining between them. The V gene's germline CDR1 is SGDLS and CDR2 YYNGEE. CDR3 region: CASSEGANYGYTF. The CDR3 nucleotides are TGTGCCAGCAGCGAAGGGGCTAACTATGGCTACACCTTC.

The rearrangement uses TRBV2 and TRBJ2-5; 8 bases align to TRBD2. CDR1 SNHLY and CDR2 FYNNEI come from the germline V gene. The CDR3 has 17 amino acids. The ends lost 1 base at V and 1 base at J; junction bases unmatched: 8. The CDR3 loop is CASSEVEAGGFQETQYF. In DNA, the CDR3 is TGTGCCAGCAGTGAAGTTGAGGCGGGGGGCTTCCAAGAGACCCAGTACTTC. The full variable domain, completed using reference TRBV2 and TRBJ2-5, is EPEVTQTPSHQVTQMGQEVILRCVPISNHLYFYWYRQILGQKVEFLVSFYNNEISEKSEIFDDQFSVERPDGSNFTLKIRSTKLEDSAMYFCASSEVEAGGFQETQYFGPGTRLLVL.

The rearrangement uses TRBV6-4 and TRBJ1-6; a possible D gene is TRBD1 (6 bases). Germline V gives CDR1 MRHNA, CDR2 SNTAGT. Trimming cost V 0 bases and J 0 bases, with 9 bases left between them. This CDR3 comprises 17 residues. The CDR3 coding sequence is TGTGCCAGCAGTGACTCTGGACAGAGCTCCTATAATTCACCCCTCCACTTT. Its translation is CASSDSGQSSYNSPLHF.

The CDR3 bases are TGTGCCAGCAGTCCAAGGTCCCCACAGGGGCGGAACACTGAAGCTTTCTTT. Translation gives CASSPRSPQGRNTEAFF. The rearrangement uses TRBV7-2 and TRBJ1-1; the match to TRBD1 covers 7 bases. CDR3 length equals 17 residues. Germline V gene lookup returns CDR1 SGHTA and CDR2 FQGNSA. V lost 6 bases and J lost 1; bases outside the gene matches: 14. The full variable domain, in which reference TRBV7-2 and TRBJ1-1 provide the parts outside the CDR3, is GAGVSQSPSNKVTEKGKDVELRCDPISGHTALYWYRQSLGQGLEFLIYFQGNSAPDKSGLPSDRFSAERTGGSVSTLTIQRTQQEDSAVYLCASSPRSPQGRNTEAFFGQGTRLTVV.

The rearrangement uses TRBV13 and TRBJ1-3, with a weak D call TRBD1 (6 bases). With 2 bases removed from V and 4 bases from J, the gap between germline ends came to 12 bases. The V gene's germline CDR1 is PRHDT and CDR2 FYEKMQ (reference sequence). CDR3 length: 15 residues. CDR3 loop: CASSLPGQRGNTIYF. The DNA of the CDR3 is TGTGCCAGCAGCTTACCGGGACAAAGAGGAAACACCATATATTTT. Full variable domain (outside the CDR3, taken from reference TRBV13 and TRBJ1-3): AAGVIQSPRHLIKEKRETATLKCYPIPRHDTVYWYQQGPGQDPQFLISFYEKMQSDKGSIPDRFSAQQFSDYHSELNMSSLELGDSALYFCASSLPGQRGNTIYFGEGSWLTVV.

This sequence joins TRBV7-2 and TRBJ2-2; D not resolved. CDR1 and CDR2 from the germline V gene are SGHTA and FQGNSA. The CDR3 is 12 residues long. The V gene lost 7 bases and the J gene lost 3 bases, with 6 bases spanning the gap. CDR3 sequence reads: CASKEDTGELFF. The DNA for the CDR3 is TGTGCCAGCAAAGAGGACACCGGGGAGCTGTTTTTT. Filled out from reference TRBV7-2 and TRBJ2-2, the complete variable domain reads GAGVSQSPSNKVTEKGKDVELRCDPISGHTALYWYRQSLGQGLEFLIYFQGNSAPDKSGLPSDRFSAERTGGSVSTLTIQRTQQEDSAVYLCASKEDTGELFFGEGSRLTVL.

V is TRBV5-1 and J is TRBJ1-1; perhaps TRBD1 as D (5 bases). Germline V gene sequence: CDR1 SGHRS, CDR2 YFSETQ. The CDR3 covers 14 residues. V was pared by 0 bases and J by 4 bases, with 10 bases between. CDR3 DNA: TGCGCCAGCAGCTTGGAGCGGGGGGGCACTGAAGCTTTCTTT. It codes for CASSLERGGTEAFF.

V is TRBV14 and J is TRBJ1-4; 9 bases line up with TRBD1. Losses at the gene ends were 5 bases for V and 15 bases for J; bases not matched to a gene: 7. Germline V CDR1 and CDR2: SGHDN, FVKESK. This CDR3 comprises 12 residues. The CDR3 reads CASSKGQGLVFF. In nucleotides, the CDR3 is TGTGCCAGCAGCAAGGGACAGGGTCTTGTGTTTTTT.

This clone came up many times. This rearrangement joins TRBV12-2 to TRBJ2-5; no DNA check was done on the table's D call, TRBD1. TRBV12-2 has pseudogene status. The CDR3 is 14 residues long. DNA for the CDR3: TGTGCAAGTCGCTCCACAGGGCACCAAGAGACCCAGTACTTC. It encodes CASRSTGHQETQYF.

The chain employs TRBV2 and TRBJ1-1; 9 bases line up with TRBD1. The length of the CDR3 is 17 residues. From germline, CDR1 is SNHLY and CDR2 FYNNEI. V lost 5 bases to trimming and J lost 4 bases; unmatched junction nucleotides: 14. CDR3 sequence: CASSSPGQGYGSTEAFF. The CDR3 DNA follows: TGTGCCAGCAGTTCCCCGGGACAGGGCTACGGTAGCACTGAAGCTTTCTTT.

The V call is TRBV5-6, the J call TRBJ1-6; TRBD1 agrees at 10 bases. This CDR3 is 15 amino acids long. Per germline, CDR1 SGHDT and CDR2 YYEEEE. J lost 7 bases, V lost 0 bases, and 1 base had no gene match. This CDR3 is CASSLVGQGNSPLHF. The DNA of the CDR3 is TGTGCCAGCAGCTTGGTGGGACAGGGGAATTCACCCCTCCACTTT.

This clone showed up just once. The chain uses TRBV10-3 and TRBJ1-3, with D unresolved. The CDR3 is made up of 13 amino acids. Per the germline V gene, CDR1 is ENHRY and CDR2 is SYGVKD. Trimming removed 2 bases from V and 4 bases from J, with 6 bases in between. In DNA form, the CDR3 reads TGTGCCATCAGTGAGGTCCTAGGAAACACCATATATTTT. It encodes CAISEVLGNTIYF.

The sample holds a few counts of this clone. This sequence joins TRBV9 and TRBJ1-6; weak D call: TRBD1 (6 bases). Germline V gene data show CDR1 as SGDLS and CDR2 as YYNGEE. V lost 3 bases and J 6 bases, leaving 13 bases between the germline ends. This CDR3 has 15 amino acids. The CDR3 sequence is CASSEGGLGNSPLHF. CDR3 nucleotides: TGTGCCAGCAGCGAGGGGGGGCTGGGTAATTCACCCCTCCACTTT.

The chain is built from TRBV19 and TRBJ1-2; 10 bases are shared with TRBD1. The CDR3 extends over 13 amino acids. V dropped 6 bases and J dropped 3; count of bases not matched to a gene: 1. Germline V gene sequence: CDR1 LNHDA, CDR2 SQIVND (reference sequence). The CDR3 is CASRTGGYYGYTF. The CDR3 DNA is TGTGCCAGTAGGACAGGGGGCTACTATGGCTACACCTTC.

The chain recombines TRBV11-3 with TRBJ2-7, with D possibly TRBD1 on 5 matching bases. The CDR3 extends over 13 amino acids. Between the trimmed V and J ends, which lost 6 bases and 5 bases, there was a span of 14 bases. The germline gives CDR1 SGHNT, CDR2 YENEEA. CDR3 residues: CASSRGALHEQYF. The CDR3 nucleotides are TGTGCCAGCAGTAGGGGCGCGCTCCACGAGCAGTACTTC.

This clone showed up just once. The gene calls are TRBV5-1 and TRBJ1-6; TRBD1 might be the D (5 bases). The CDR3 contains 17 residues. V was trimmed by 4 bases and J by 10 bases, leaving 24 bases between them. Germline V lookup: CDR1 SGHRS, CDR2 YFSETQ. In nucleotides, the CDR3 is TGCGCCAGCAGCGCGGAGGGGTTTGGGACGGCGAGATCACCCCTCCACTTT. Its translation is CASSAEGFGTARSPLHF.

The V gene is TRBV18, the J gene TRBJ1-2; 7 bases map to TRBD1. The germline V gene encodes CDR1 KGHSH and CDR2 LQKENI. CDR3 length: 16 residues. The V segment lost 3 bases and the J segment 5 bases; nucleotides outside the gene matches: 12. The CDR3 coding sequence is TGTGCCAGCTCACCGGACCCGAGGGGGCGCAGATATGGCTACACCTTC. This translates into CASSPDPRGRRYGYTF.

This chain joins TRBV6-1 and TRBJ2-5; D gene ambiguous. Trimming shortened V by 1 base and J by 2 bases, and 20 bases separated the two germline ends. The CDR3 has 18 residues. Germline CDR1 reads MNHNS; CDR2 reads SASEGT. This chain's CDR3 is CASSEEWAGHLEQETQYF. The CDR3 DNA follows: TGTGCCAGCAGTGAAGAGTGGGCAGGCCACTTAGAACAAGAGACCCAGTACTTC.